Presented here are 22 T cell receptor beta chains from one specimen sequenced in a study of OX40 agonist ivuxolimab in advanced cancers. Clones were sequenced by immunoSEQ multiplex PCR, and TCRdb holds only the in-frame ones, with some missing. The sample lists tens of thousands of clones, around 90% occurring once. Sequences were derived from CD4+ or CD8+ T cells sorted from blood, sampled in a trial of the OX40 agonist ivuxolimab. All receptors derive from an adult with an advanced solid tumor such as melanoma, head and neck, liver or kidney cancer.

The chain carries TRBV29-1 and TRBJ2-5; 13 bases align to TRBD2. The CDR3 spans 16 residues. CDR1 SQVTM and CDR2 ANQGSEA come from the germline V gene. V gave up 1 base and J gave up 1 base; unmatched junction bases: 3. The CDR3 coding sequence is TGCAGCGTTGAAGGTACTAGCGGGAGGGCCCAAGAGACCCAGTACTTC. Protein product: CSVEGTSGRAQETQYF.

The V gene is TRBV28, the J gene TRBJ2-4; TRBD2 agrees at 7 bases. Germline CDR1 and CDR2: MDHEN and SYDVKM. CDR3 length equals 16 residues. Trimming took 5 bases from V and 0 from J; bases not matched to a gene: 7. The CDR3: CASSTPGGLAKNIQYF. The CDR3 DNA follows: TGTGCCAGCAGTACACCCGGGGGGTTAGCCAAAAACATTCAGTACTTC.

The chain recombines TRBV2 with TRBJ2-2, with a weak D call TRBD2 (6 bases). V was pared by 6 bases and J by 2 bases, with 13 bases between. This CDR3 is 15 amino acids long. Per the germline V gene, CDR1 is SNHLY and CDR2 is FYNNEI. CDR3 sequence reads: CASRSSGSNTGELFF. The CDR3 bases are TGTGCCAGCAGAAGTAGCGGTTCAAACACCGGGGAGCTGTTTTTT.

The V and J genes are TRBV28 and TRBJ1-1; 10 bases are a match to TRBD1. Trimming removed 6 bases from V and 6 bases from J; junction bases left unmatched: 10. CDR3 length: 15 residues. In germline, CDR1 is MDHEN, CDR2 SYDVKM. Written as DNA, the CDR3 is TGTGCCAGCAGGTGGGCCGGGACAGGGGCGTCTGAAGCTTTCTTT. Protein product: CASRWAGTGASEAFF.

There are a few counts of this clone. In DNA, the CDR3 is TGTGCCAGCAGTCGAGACAGGGGGTCTGGGGCCAACGTCCTGACTTTC. Translated, it gives CASSRDRGSGANVLTF. The chain is built from TRBV27 and TRBJ2-6; TRBD1 agrees at 9 bases. Germline values: CDR1 MNHEY, CDR2 SMNVEV (reference sequence). J lost 1 base, V lost 5 bases, and 3 bases had no gene match. The CDR3 loop spans 16 amino acids.

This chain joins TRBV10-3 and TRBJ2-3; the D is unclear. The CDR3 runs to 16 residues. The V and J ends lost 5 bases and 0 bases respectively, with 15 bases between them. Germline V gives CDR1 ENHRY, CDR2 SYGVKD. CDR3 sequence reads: CAISSQRTESTDTQYF. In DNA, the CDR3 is TGTGCCATCAGTTCCCAAAGGACGGAAAGCACAGATACGCAGTATTTT.

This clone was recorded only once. DNA of the CDR3: TGTGCCAGCACCGGTTACGGACAGGGGGGCTCCTACGAGCAGTACTTC. It translates to CASTGYGQGGSYEQYF. J is TRBJ2-7 and V is TRBV27, with 10 bases that match TRBD1. The V gene end was trimmed by 7 bases and the J gene end by 0 bases; junction bases not matched to a gene: 9. CDR1 is MNHEY and CDR2 is SMNVEV in the germline V gene (reference sequence). This CDR3 has 16 residues.

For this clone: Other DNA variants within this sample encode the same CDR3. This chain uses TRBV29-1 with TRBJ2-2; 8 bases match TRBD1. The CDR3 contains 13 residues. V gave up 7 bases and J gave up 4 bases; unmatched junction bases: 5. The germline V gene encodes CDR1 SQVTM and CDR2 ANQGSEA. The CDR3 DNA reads TGCAGCGCAGGACAGGGCAGCACCGGGGAGCTGTTTTTT. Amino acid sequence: CSAGQGSTGELFF.

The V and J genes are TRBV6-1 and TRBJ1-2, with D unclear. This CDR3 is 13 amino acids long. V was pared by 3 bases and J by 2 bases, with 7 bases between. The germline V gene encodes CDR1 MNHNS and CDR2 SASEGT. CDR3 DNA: TGTGCCAGCAGTGAGAGGAAAAACTATGGCTACACCTTC. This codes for CASSERKNYGYTF.

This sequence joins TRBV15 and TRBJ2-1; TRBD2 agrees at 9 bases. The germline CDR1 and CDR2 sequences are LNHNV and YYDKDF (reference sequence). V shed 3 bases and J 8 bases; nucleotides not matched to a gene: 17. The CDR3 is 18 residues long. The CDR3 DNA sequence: TGTGCCACCAGCAGCTCCGGCGGGAGGGCCTTGGGAAGATATGAGCAGTTCTTC. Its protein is CATSSSGGRALGRYEQFF. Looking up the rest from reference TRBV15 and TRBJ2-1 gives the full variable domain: DAMVIQNPRYQVTQFGKPVTLSCSQTLNHNVMYWYQQKSSQAPKLLFHYYDKDFNNEADTPDNFQSRRPNTSFCFLDIRSPGLGDTAMYLCATSSSGGRALGRYEQFFGPGTRLTVL.

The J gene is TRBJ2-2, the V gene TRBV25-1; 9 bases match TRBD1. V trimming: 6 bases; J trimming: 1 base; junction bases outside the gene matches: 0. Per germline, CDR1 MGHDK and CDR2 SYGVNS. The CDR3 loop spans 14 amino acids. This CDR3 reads CASRDRGNTGELFF. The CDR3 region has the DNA TGTGCCAGCAGGGACAGGGGGAACACCGGGGAGCTGTTTTTT.

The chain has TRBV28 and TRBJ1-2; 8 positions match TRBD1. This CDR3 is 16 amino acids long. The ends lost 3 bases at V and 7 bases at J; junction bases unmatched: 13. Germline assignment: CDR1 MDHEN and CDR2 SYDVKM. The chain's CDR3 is CASSFPSGQGIAGYTF. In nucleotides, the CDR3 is TGTGCCAGCAGTTTCCCCAGCGGACAGGGCATAGCTGGCTACACCTTC.

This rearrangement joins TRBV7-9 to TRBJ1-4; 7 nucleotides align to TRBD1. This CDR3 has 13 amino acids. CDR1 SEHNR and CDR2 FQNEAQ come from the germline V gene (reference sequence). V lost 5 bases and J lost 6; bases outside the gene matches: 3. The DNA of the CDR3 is TGTGCCAGCAGCGACAGGGTTTATGAAAAACTGTTTTTT. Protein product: CASSDRVYEKLFF.

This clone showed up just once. DNA of the CDR3: TGTGCCAGCAGGACAGGGTCCAATCAGCCCCAGCATTTT. Protein product: CASRTGSNQPQHF. The rearrangement links TRBV2 to TRBJ1-5, with 7 bases identical to TRBD1. The CDR3 is made up of 13 amino acids. J was trimmed by 3 bases and V by 6 bases; bases with no gene match: 2. In germline, CDR1 is SNHLY, CDR2 FYNNEI.

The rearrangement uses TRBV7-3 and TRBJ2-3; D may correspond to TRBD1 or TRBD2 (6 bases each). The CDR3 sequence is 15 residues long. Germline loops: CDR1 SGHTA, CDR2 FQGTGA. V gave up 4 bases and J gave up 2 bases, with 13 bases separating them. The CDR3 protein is CASSSPGAATDTQYF. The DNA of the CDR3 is TGTGCCAGCAGCTCCCCGGGGGCGGCCACAGATACGCAGTATTTT.

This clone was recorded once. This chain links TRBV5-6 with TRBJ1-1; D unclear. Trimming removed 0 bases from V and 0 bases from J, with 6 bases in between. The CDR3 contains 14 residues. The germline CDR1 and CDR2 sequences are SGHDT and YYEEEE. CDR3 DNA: TGTGCCAGCAGCTTGGGGACTATGAACACTGAAGCTTTCTTT. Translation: CASSLGTMNTEAFF.

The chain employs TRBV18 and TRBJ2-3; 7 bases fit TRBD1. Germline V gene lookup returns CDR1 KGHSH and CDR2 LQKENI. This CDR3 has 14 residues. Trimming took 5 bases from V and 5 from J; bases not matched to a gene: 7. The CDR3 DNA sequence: TGTGCCAGCTCAAATGGACAGGCCGGAGATACGCAGTATTTT. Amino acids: CASSNGQAGDTQYF.

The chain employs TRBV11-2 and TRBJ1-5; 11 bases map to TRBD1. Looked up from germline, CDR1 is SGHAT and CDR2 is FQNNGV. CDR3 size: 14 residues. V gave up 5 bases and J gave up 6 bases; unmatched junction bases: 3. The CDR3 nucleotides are TGTGCCAGCAGCGCGGGACAGGGGGGTCAGCCCCAGCATTTT. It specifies CASSAGQGGQPQHF.

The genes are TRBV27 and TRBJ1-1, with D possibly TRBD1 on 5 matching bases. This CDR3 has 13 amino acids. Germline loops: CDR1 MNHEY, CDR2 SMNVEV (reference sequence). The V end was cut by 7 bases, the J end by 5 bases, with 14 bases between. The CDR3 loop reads CASTGDGGTEAFF. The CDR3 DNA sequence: TGTGCCAGCACGGGGGACGGGGGAACTGAAGCTTTCTTT.

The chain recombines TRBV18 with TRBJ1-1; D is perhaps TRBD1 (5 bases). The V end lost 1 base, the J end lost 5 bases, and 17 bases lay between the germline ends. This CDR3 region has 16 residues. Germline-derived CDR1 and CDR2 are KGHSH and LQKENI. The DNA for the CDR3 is TGTGCCAGCTCACCACTTCCAGGGATTGAGAATACTGAAGCTTTCTTT. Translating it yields CASSPLPGIENTEAFF.

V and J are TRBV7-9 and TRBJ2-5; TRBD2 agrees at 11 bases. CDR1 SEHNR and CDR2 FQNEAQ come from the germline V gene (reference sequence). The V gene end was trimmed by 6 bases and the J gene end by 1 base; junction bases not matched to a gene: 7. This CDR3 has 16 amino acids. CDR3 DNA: TGTGCCAGCAGGCGACCGGGACTAGCGGCCCAAGAGACCCAGTACTTC. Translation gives CASRRPGLAAQETQYF.

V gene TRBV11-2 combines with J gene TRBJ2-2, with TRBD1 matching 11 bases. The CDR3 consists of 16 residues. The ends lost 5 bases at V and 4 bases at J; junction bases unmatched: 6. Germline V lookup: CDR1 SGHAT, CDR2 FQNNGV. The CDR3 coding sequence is TGTGCCAGCAGCCGCTCCGGGACAGGGGGCACCGGGGAGCTGTTTTTT. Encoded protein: CASSRSGTGGTGELFF.